The next 13 T cell receptor beta chains were all read from a single sample in a study of early T cells in non-severe SARS-CoV-2 infection. TCRdb itself ran the 5' RACE reads through MiXCR, one entry per CDR3 protein. The table has about 34,000 distinct CDR3 sequences, about 6% seen once; the top ten hold 7.6%. Sequenced sample: whole blood. These receptors originate from an adult who was a healthcare worker with PCR-confirmed SARS-CoV-2 infection or an uninfected control (not recorded which).

The rearrangement uses TRBV5-1 and TRBJ2-3; 12 bases match TRBD2. The V gene's germline CDR1 is SGHRS and CDR2 YFSETQ. The CDR3 extends over 15 amino acids. The trim removed 0 bases at V and 4 bases at J, leaving 0 bases unmatched. CDR3 nucleotide sequence: TGCGCCAGCAGCTTGGCTAGCGGGGGGGCAGATACGCAGTATTTT. It yields the protein CASSLASGGADTQYF.

The sample holds many counts of this clonotype. The chain uses TRBV6-2 or TRBV6-3 and TRBJ2-7; D is possibly TRBD1 (5 bases). Germline lookup yields CDR1 MNHEY and CDR2 SVGEGT. V was trimmed by 3 bases and J by 1 base, leaving 16 bases between them. The CDR3 loop spans 16 amino acids. The CDR3 reads CASSYPKGHLSYEQYF. CDR3 sequence (DNA): TGTGCCAGCAGTTATCCCAAAGGACACCTATCCTACGAGCAGTACTTC.

This clonotype was seen repeatedly, ten times or more. The chain has TRBV29-1 and TRBJ1-5, with 7 bases fitting TRBD1. Per the germline V gene, CDR1 is SQVTM and CDR2 is ANQGSEA. With 6 bases clipped from V and 6 bases from J, the junction kept 8 bases outside the gene matches. CDR3 length equals 13 residues. This chain's CDR3 is CSVLDRVGQPQHF. CDR3 bases: TGCAGCGTCCTCGACAGGGTCGGTCAGCCCCAGCATTTT.

This clonotype has a handful of counts. The chain links TRBV12-3 or TRBV12-4 to TRBJ1-5, with TRBD1 as a possible D gene (6 bases). The CDR3 has 14 amino acids. V was clipped by 4 bases and J by 4 bases, with 11 bases between them. The CDR3 reads CASSSRDKNQPQHF. Here the CDR3 DNA reads TGTGCCAGCAGTTCCCGGGACAAGAATCAGCCCCAGCATTTT.

This clonotype was seen only a few times. The chain couples TRBV20-1 to TRBJ2-3; 9 bases fit TRBD1. V was clipped by 6 bases and J by 3 bases; unmatched bases: 7. This CDR3 is built from 14 residues. Germline-derived CDR1 and CDR2 are DFQATT and SNEGSKA (reference sequence). CDR3 protein: CSAPGQGRTDTQYF. CDR3 DNA sequence: TGCAGTGCACCCGGACAGGGGAGAACAGATACGCAGTATTTT.

Ten or more counts support this clonotype. The rearrangement joins TRBV27 to TRBJ2-3; D tentatively reads TRBD1 or TRBD2 (5 bases each). Trimming took 5 bases from V and 2 from J, leaving 11 bases between them. The CDR3 runs to 14 residues. Germline-derived CDR1 and CDR2 are MNHEY and SMNVEV (reference sequence). The CDR3: CASSPRDHTDTQYF. The DNA of the CDR3 is TGTGCCAGCAGTCCCCGGGACCACACAGATACGCAGTATTTT.

V and J are TRBV27 and TRBJ2-3, with 10 positions matching TRBD1. The V gene's germline CDR1 is MNHEY and CDR2 SMNVEV (reference sequence). J gave up 3 bases and V 7 bases, and 13 bases lay outside the gene matches. The CDR3 length is 17 residues. CDR3 sequence (DNA): TGTGCCAGCACCAAATTCCGGGACAGGGGTCCGACAGATACGCAGTATTTT. It encodes CASTKFRDRGPTDTQYF.

This clonotype was seen many times. The chain uses TRBV15 and TRBJ2-2; 7 bases are a match to TRBD1. Germline CDR1 and CDR2: LNHNV and YYDKDF (reference sequence). J lost 5 bases, V lost 1 base, and 4 bases had no gene match. The CDR3 is 15 amino acids. DNA of the CDR3: TGTGCCACCAGCAGAGGAAACAGGGGAACCGGGGAGCTGTTTTTT. This translates into CATSRGNRGTGELFF.

The sample holds many counts of this clonotype. The V gene is TRBV28, the J gene TRBJ1-3, with D perhaps TRBD1 (6 bases). V was pared by 1 base and J by 0 bases, with 7 bases between. The germline CDR1 and CDR2 sequences are MDHEN and SYDVKM. The CDR3 contains 15 residues. The CDR3 reads CASSLLQGSGNTIYF. The CDR3 DNA is TGTGCCAGCAGTTTATTACAGGGCTCTGGAAACACCATATATTTT.

This clonotype was detected ten times or more. CDR3 sequence (DNA): TGTGCCAGCAGCTTAGAAATCTTGAACACTGAAGCTTTCTTT. It codes for CASSLEILNTEAFF. The rearrangement links TRBV5-6 to TRBJ1-1; no firm D call. Between the trimmed V and J ends, which lost 2 bases and 0 bases, there was a span of 8 bases. The germline V gene has CDR1 SGHDT and CDR2 YYEEEE. The CDR3 covers 14 residues. Filled out from reference TRBV5-6 and TRBJ1-1, the complete variable domain reads DAGVTQSPTHLIKTRGQQVTLRCSPKSGHDTVSWYQQALGQGPQFIFQYYEEEERQRGNFPDRFSGHQFPNYSSELNVNALLLGDSALYLCASSLEILNTEAFFGQGTRLTVV.

This clonotype was picked up many times. This chain connects TRBV3-1 to TRBJ1-1; D perhaps matches TRBD1 (6 bases). Germline assignment: CDR1 LGHDT and CDR2 YNNKEL (reference sequence). The CDR3 is made up of 15 amino acids. Trimming took off 0 bases at V and 4 bases at J, with 12 bases between the two ends. The CDR3 spells CASSQDWGGRTEAFF. CDR3 DNA: TGTGCCAGCAGCCAAGATTGGGGGGGGCGCACTGAAGCTTTCTTT. Complete variable domain (other parts from reference TRBV3-1 and TRBJ1-1): DTAVSQTPKYLVTQMGNDKSIKCEQNLGHDTMYWYKQDSKKFLKIMFSYNNKELIINETVPNRFSPKSPDKAHLNLHINSLELGDSAVYFCASSQDWGGRTEAFFGQGTRLTVV.

By its share, this clonotype is medium-sized. The V gene is TRBV11-2, the J gene TRBJ2-7; D uncertain. Per the germline V gene, CDR1 is SGHAT and CDR2 is FQNNGV. This CDR3 spans 13 amino acids. Deletions cut 2 bases from V and 2 bases from J, with 7 bases between. The CDR3, as DNA: TGTGCCAGCAGCTTACAAACAGCCTACGAGCAGTACTTC. It codes for CASSLQTAYEQYF.

This clonotype was observed many times. The chain links TRBV5-1 to TRBJ2-5; 8 nucleotides agree with TRBD2. V lost 1 base, J lost 1 base, and 3 bases stayed unmatched. This CDR3 comprises 15 residues. The V gene's germline CDR1 is SGHRS and CDR2 YFSETQ. The DNA for the CDR3 is TGCGCCAGCAGCTTGTCAGGGACTAGCCAAGAGACCCAGTACTTC. Translating it yields CASSLSGTSQETQYF. Drawing the rest from reference TRBV5-1 and TRBJ2-5, the complete variable domain is KAGVTQTPRYLIKTRGQQVTLSCSPISGHRSVSWYQQTPGQGLQFLFEYFSETQRNKGNFPGRFSGRQFSNSRSEMNVSTLELGDSALYLCASSLSGTSQETQYFGPGTRLLVL.